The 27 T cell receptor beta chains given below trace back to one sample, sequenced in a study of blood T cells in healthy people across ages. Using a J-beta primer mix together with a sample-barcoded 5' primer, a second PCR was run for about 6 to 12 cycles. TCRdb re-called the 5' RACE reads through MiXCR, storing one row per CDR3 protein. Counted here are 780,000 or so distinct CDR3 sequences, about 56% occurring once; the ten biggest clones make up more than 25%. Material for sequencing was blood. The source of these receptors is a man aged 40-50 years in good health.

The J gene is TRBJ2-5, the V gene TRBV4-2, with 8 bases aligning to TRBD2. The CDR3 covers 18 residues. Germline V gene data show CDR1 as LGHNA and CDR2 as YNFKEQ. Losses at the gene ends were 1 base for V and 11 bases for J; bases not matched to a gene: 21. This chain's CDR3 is CASSQGTVSGRSYNEQYF. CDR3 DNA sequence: TGTGCCAGCAGCCAAGGGACAGTCAGCGGGAGATCCTACAATGAGCAGTACTTC.

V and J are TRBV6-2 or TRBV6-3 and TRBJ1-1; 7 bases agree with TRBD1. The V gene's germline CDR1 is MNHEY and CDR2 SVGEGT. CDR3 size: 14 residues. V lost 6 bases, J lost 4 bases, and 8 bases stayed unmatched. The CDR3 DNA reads TGTGCCAGCAGATATACAGGGGTTGGCACTGAAGCTTTCTTT. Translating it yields CASRYTGVGTEAFF.

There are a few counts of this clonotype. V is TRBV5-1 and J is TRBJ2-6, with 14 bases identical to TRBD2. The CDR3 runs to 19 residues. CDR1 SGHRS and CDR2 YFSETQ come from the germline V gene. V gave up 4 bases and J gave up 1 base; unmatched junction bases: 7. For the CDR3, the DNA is TGCGCCAGCAGCCTAGGACTAGCGGGAGGCCCATCTGGGGCCAACGTCCTGACTTTC. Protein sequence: CASSLGLAGGPSGANVLTF. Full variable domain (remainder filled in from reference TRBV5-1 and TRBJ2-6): KAGVTQTPRYLIKTRGQQVTLSCSPISGHRSVSWYQQTPGQGLQFLFEYFSETQRNKGNFPGRFSGRQFSNSRSEMNVSTLELGDSALYLCASSLGLAGGPSGANVLTFGAGSRLTVL.

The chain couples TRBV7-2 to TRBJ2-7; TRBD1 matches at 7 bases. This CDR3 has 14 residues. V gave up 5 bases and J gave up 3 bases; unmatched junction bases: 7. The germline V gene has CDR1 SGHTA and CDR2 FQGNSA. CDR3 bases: TGTGCCAGCAGCACCGGGACAGTTGACTACGAGCAGTACTTC. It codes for CASSTGTVDYEQYF.

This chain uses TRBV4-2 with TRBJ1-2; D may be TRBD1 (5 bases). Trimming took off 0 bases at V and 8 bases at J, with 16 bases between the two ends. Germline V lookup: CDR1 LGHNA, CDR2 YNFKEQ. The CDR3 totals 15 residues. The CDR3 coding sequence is TGTGCCAGCAGCCAAGATCTCGAGGTGCGGGGGGGCTACACCTTC. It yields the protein CASSQDLEVRGGYTF.

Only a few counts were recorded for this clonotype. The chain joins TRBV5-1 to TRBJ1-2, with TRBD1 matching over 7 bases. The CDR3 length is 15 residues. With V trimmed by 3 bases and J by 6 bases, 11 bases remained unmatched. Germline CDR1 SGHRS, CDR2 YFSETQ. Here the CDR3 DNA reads TGCGCCAGCAGCTCCAGTGCCGACAGGGCCAATGGCTACACCTTC. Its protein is CASSSSADRANGYTF.

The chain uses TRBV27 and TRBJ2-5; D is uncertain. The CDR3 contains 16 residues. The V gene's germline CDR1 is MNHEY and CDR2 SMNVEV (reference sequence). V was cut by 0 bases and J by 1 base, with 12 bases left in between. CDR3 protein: CASSLSPSLLQETQYF. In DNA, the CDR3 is TGTGCCAGCAGTTTATCGCCGAGTCTGCTCCAAGAGACCCAGTACTTC.

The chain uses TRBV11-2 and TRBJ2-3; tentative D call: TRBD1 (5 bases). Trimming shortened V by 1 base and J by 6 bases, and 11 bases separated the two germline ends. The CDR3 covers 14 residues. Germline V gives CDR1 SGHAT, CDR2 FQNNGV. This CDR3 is CASSLGQGPDTQYF. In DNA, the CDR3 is TGTGCCAGCAGCTTAGGGCAGGGTCCGGATACGCAGTATTTT. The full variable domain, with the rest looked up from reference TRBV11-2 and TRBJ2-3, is EAGVAQSPRYKIIEKRQSVAFWCNPISGHATLYWYQQILGQGPKLLIQFQNNGVVDDSQLPKDRFSAERLKGVDSTLKIQPAKLEDSAVYLCASSLGQGPDTQYFGPGTRLTVL.

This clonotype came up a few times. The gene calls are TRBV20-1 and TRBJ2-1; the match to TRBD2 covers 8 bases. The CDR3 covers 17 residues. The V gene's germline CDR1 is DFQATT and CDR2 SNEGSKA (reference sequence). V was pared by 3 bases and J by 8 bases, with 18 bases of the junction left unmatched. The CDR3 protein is CSASDILSGRFLHEQFF. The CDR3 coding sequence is TGCAGTGCTAGTGATATTCTCAGCGGGAGATTTTTACATGAGCAGTTCTTC.

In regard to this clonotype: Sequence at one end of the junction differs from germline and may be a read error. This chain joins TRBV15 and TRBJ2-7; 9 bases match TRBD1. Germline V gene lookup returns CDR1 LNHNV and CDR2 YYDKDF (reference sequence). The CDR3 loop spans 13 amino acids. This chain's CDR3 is CTTSPGQGHEQYF. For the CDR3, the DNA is TGTACCACCAGTCCGGGACAGGGTCACGAGCAGTACTTC. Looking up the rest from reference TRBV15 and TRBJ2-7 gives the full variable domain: DAMVIQNPRYQVTQFGKPVTLSCSQTLNHNVMYWYQQKSSQAPKLLFHYYDKDFNNEADTPDNFQSRRPNTSFCFLDIRSPGLGDTAMYLCTTSPGQGHEQYFGPGTRLTVT.

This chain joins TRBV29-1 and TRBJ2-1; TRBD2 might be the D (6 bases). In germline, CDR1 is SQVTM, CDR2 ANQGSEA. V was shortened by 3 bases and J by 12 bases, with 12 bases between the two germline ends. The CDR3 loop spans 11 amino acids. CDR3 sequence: CSVDQGGRQFF. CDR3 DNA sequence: TGCAGCGTTGACCAGGGAGGACGGCAGTTCTTC.

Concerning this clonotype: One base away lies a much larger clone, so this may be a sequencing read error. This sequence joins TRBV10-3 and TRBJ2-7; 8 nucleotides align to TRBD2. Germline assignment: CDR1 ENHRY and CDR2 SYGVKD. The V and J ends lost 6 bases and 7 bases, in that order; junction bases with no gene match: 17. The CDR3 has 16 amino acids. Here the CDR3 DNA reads TGTGCCATCAGAGATACGGGACGAGCGGGAGCGGAGGAGCAGTACTTC. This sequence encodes CAIRDTGRAGAEEQYF.

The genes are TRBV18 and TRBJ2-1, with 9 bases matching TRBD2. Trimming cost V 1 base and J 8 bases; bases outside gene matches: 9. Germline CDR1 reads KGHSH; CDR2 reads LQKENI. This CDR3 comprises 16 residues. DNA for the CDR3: TGTGCCAGCTCACCACGAAAGCGGGGGGCCTCCGATGAGCAGTTCTTC. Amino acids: CASSPRKRGASDEQFF.

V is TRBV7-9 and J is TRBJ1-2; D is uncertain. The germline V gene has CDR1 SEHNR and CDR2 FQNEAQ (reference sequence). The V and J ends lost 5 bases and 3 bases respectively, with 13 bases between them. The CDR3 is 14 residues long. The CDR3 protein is CASSVDPGYYGYTF. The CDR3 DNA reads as TGTGCCAGCAGCGTAGATCCGGGATACTATGGCTACACCTTC.

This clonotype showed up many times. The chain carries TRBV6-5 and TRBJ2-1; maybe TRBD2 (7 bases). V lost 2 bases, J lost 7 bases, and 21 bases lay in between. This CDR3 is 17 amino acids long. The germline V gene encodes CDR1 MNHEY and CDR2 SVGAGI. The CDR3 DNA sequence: TGTGCCAGCAGTTACGACATAGGGGCAGGGGAGGGGAATGAGCAGTTCTTC. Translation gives CASSYDIGAGEGNEQFF.

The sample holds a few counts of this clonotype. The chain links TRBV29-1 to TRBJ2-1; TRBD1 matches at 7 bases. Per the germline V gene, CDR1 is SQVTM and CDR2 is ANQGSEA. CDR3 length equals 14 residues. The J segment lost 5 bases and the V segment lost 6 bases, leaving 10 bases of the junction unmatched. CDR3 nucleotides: TGCAGCGTGATAGGTCGGGACAGCAACAATGAGCAGTTCTTC. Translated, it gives CSVIGRDSNNEQFF.

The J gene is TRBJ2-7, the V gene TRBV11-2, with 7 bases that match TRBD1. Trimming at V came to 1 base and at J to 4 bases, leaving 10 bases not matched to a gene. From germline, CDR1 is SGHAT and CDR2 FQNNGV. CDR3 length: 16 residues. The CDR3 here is CASSLGRGTVVYEQYF. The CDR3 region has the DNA TGTGCCAGCAGCTTAGGGAGAGGGACAGTGGTTTACGAGCAGTACTTC.

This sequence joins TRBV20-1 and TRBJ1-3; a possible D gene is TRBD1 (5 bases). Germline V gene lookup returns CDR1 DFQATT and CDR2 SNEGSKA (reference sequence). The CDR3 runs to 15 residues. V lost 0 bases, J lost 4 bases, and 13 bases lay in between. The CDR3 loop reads CSARETGDEGNTIYF. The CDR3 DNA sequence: TGCAGTGCTAGAGAAACAGGTGACGAAGGAAACACCATATATTTT.

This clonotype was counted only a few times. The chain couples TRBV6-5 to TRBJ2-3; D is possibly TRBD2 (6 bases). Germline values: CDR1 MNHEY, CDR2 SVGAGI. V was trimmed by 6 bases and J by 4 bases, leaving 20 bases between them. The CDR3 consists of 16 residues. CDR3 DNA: TGTGCCAGCAGCATCGGGCCGGGATGGGGGGCAGATACGCAGTATTTT. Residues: CASSIGPGWGADTQYF.

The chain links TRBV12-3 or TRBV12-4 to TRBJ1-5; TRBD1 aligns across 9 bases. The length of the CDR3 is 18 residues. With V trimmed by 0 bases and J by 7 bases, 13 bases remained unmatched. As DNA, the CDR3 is TGTGCCAGCAGTTTAGCGGTTTTGGGACAGGGTTTGGGACAGCCCCAGCATTTT. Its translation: CASSLAVLGQGLGQPQHF.

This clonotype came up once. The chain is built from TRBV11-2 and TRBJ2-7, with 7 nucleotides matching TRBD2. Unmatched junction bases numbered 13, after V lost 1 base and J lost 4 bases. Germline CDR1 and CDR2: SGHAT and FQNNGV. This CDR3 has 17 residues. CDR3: CASSLASSGEVGYEQYF. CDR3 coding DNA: TGTGCCAGCAGCTTAGCGTCTAGCGGAGAAGTGGGATACGAGCAGTACTTC.

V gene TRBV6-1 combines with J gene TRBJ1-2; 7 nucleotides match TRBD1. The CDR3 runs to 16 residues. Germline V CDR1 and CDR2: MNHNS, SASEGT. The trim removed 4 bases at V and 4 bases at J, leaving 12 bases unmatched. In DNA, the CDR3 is TGTGCCAGCAGTGTTCGGACAGGCGGGCAAGGCTATGGCTACACCTTC. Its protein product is CASSVRTGGQGYGYTF.

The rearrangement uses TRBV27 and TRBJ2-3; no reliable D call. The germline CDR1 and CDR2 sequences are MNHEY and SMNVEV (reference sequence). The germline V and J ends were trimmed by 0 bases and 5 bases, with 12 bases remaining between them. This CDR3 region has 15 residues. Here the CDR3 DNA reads TGTGCCAGCAGTTTATCTGTGAAGGGCGTAGATACGCAGTATTTT. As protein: CASSLSVKGVDTQYF.

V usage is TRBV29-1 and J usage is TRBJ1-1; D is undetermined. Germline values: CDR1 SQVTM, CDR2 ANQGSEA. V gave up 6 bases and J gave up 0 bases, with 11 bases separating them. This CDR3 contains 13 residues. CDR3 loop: CSVAREMNTEAFF. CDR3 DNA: TGCAGCGTCGCTCGGGAAATGAACACTGAAGCTTTCTTT.

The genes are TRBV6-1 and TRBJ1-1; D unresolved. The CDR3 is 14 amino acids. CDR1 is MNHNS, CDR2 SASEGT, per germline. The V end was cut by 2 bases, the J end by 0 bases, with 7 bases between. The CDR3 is CASSERAMNTEAFF. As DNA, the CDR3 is TGTGCCAGCAGTGAACGGGCTATGAACACTGAAGCTTTCTTT.

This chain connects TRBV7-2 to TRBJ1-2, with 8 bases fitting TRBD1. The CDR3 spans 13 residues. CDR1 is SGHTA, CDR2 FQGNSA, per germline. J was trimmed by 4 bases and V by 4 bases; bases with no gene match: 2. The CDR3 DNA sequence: TGTGCCAGCAGCTGGGACAGGACCTATGGCTACACCTTC. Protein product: CASSWDRTYGYTF.

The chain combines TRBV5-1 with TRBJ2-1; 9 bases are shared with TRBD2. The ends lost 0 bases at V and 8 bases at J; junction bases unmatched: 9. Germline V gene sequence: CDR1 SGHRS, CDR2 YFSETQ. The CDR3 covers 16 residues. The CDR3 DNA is TGCGCCAGCAGCTTGGATCCTAGCGGGATCTTGGATGAGCAGTTCTTC. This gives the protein CASSLDPSGILDEQFF.